Presented here are 5 T cell receptor beta chains from one specimen sequenced in a study of blood T cell repertoires in COVID-19. Method: immunoSEQ multiplex PCR; TCRdb's copy keeps in-frame clones and lacks some. The table records about 100,000 clones, about 90% of them present only once. What was sequenced was peripheral blood. These TCRs come from a human donor with active COVID-19. The donor label of this sample is uncertain.

This sequence joins TRBV7-2 and TRBJ2-5; D gene ambiguous. The germline CDR1 and CDR2 sequences are SGHTA and FQGNSA. This CDR3 spans 17 amino acids. V lost 5 bases, J lost 1 base, and 20 bases lay in between. This chain's CDR3 is CASSPQANLEIQETQYF. Here the CDR3 DNA reads TGTGCCAGCAGCCCCCAGGCAAACTTAGAAATCCAAGAGACCCAGTACTTC.

The chain joins TRBV5-1 to TRBJ2-7; 10 positions match TRBD2. V shed 3 bases and J 5 bases; nucleotides not matched to a gene: 8. The V gene's germline CDR1 is SGHRS and CDR2 YFSETQ. This CDR3 has 15 amino acids. In DNA form, the CDR3 reads TGCGCCAGCAGCTGGGGAGCGGGGGGGCTAGACGAGCAGTACTTC. This gives the protein CASSWGAGGLDEQYF.

The chain joins TRBV5-1 to TRBJ2-5; 10 bases are a match to TRBD1. V was clipped by 1 base and J by 2 bases; unmatched bases: 5. Germline V gene lookup returns CDR1 SGHRS and CDR2 YFSETQ. This CDR3 contains 16 residues. The DNA for the CDR3 is TGCGCCAGCAGCTTGTCCGGGACAGGGGTACAAGAGACCCAGTACTTC. Its protein product is CASSLSGTGVQETQYF. Full variable domain (rest looked up from reference TRBV5-1 and TRBJ2-5): KAGVTQTPRYLIKTRGQQVTLSCSPISGHRSVSWYQQTPGQGLQFLFEYFSETQRNKGNFPGRFSGRQFSNSRSEMNVSTLELGDSALYLCASSLSGTGVQETQYFGPGTRLLVL.

In the case of this clone: The germline gene is not matched at one end of the junction; a read error may be the cause. The chain joins TRBV27 to TRBJ2-1; 10 bases match TRBD2. Per the germline V gene, CDR1 is MNHEY and CDR2 is SMNVEV (reference sequence). The CDR3 extends over 14 amino acids. The CDR3 loop reads CVSSRSGGAPEQFF. In DNA form, the CDR3 reads TGTGTCAGCAGTAGAAGCGGGGGGGCACCTGAGCAGTTCTTC.

CDR3 coding DNA: TGTGCCATCGGGGACAGGGGGGACATCCTCTCTGGGGCCAACGTCCTGACTTTC. Its protein product is CAIGDRGDILSGANVLTF. The chain joins TRBV10-3 to TRBJ2-6, with 11 bases identical to TRBD1. The CDR3 length is 18 residues. V shed 8 bases and J 0 bases; nucleotides not matched to a gene: 9. Germline loops: CDR1 ENHRY, CDR2 SYGVKD.